The rows below give T cell receptor beta chains drawn from one sample of a study of CD8+ T cells in alopecia areata. This table comes from immunoSEQ multiplex PCR, and its TCRdb copy is limited to in-frame clones, with some not included. This sample has around 170,000 clones, with around 49% found just once. The input for sequencing was CD8+ T cells sorted from blood, taken at approximately week 51, from a patient treated with tofacitinib. These receptors all stem from a human donor with alopecia areata. Each CDR3 is given with its conserved first and last residue. Fields, in order: J gene, clone size, V gene, D gene, CDR3 protein, CDR3 DNA. The D gene is left open where the match is weak. Some rows mark clone size as missing; the rest say once, few, many or name a class of expanded clone.

>TRBJ1-1|.|TRBV13|TRBD1
CASSLSTGGSYTEAFF
TGTGCCAGCAGCTTATCTACAGGGGGCTCGTACACTGAAGCTTTCTTT
>TRBJ2-2|.|TRBV30|.
CAWPDFNTGELFF
TGTGCCTGGCCCGATTTTAACACCGGGGAGCTGTTTTTT
>TRBJ1-5|.|TRBV27|TRBD1
CASSIGQGVQPQHF
TGTGCCAGCAGTATAGGACAGGGGGTTCAGCCCCAGCATTTT
>TRBJ2-2|.|TRBV7-2|.
CASTPRAVNTGELFF
TGTGCCAGCACCCCCCGGGCAGTGAACACCGGGGAGCTGTTTTTT
>TRBJ2-3|.|TRBV9|.
CASSESLGGIPEGRDTQYF
TGTGCCAGCAGCGAGTCGCTGGGGGGAATCCCTGAAGGTCGAGATACGCAGTATTTT
>TRBJ2-7|.|TRBV5-4|.
CASSSPYEQYF
TGTGCCAGCAGCTCCCCCTACGAGCAGTACTTC
>TRBJ1-2|.|TRBV30|.
CAWSVGSGNHGYTF
TGTGCCTGGAGTGTAGGCTCAGGGAATCATGGCTACACCTTC
>TRBJ2-1|many|TRBV15|TRBD2
CATSSGTSGGNEQFF
TGTGCCACCAGCAGCGGGACTAGCGGGGGGAATGAGCAGTTCTTC
>TRBJ2-2|few|TRBV5-1|.
CASRIGETGELFF
TGCGCCAGCAGGATTGGGGAAACCGGGGAGCTGTTTTTT
>TRBJ2-3|.|TRBV4-1|TRBD2
CASSQVFTSGGPTDTQYF
TGCGCCAGCAGCCAAGTATTCACTAGCGGGGGGCCCACAGATACGCAGTATTTT
>TRBJ2-3|.|TRBV7-9|.
CASSQRLSESTDTQYF
TGTGCCAGCAGCCAGCGACTTAGCGAGAGCACAGATACGCAGTATTTT
>TRBJ2-7|.|TRBV27|.
CASSFSNDLSYEQYF
TGTGCCAGCAGTTTTTCAAACGACCTATCCTACGAGCAGTACTTC
>TRBJ2-7|.|TRBV29-1|TRBD1
CSGRDRGTYEQYF
TGCAGCGGGCGGGACAGGGGCACATACGAGCAGTACTTC
>TRBJ1-1|.|TRBV19|.
CASSTQPRDTEAFF
TGTGCCAGTAGTACGCAGCCTCGGGACACTGAAGCTTTCTTT
>TRBJ2-3|once|TRBV15|.
CATSRDGGTDTQYF
TGTGCCACCAGCAGAGATGGGGGCACAGATACGCAGTATTTT
>TRBJ1-5|.|TRBV27|TRBD1
CASRKTGDQPQHF
TGTGCCAGCAGGAAAACAGGGGATCAGCCCCAGCATTTT
>TRBJ2-1|.|TRBV5-1|TRBD1
CASSPGQGASGEQFF
TGCGCCAGCAGCCCGGGACAGGGGGCTTCGGGTGAGCAGTTCTTC
>TRBJ2-1|once|TRBV5-6|TRBD2
CASSLMAGVRVSYNEQFF
TGTGCCAGCAGCTTGATGGCGGGGGTCCGTGTCTCCTACAATGAGCAGTTCTTC
>TRBJ2-7|.|TRBV5-6|.
CASSLGSNSYEQYF
TGTGCCAGCAGCTTGGGGTCCAACTCCTACGAGCAGTACTTC
>TRBJ2-7|.|TRBV19|TRBD1
CASSIAGQEDEQYF
TGTGCCAGTAGTATAGCAGGACAGGAGGACGAGCAGTACTTC
>TRBJ2-3|.|TRBV5-1|.
CASSLVVDTDTQYF
TGCGCCAGCAGCTTGGTAGTTGACACAGATACGCAGTATTTT
>TRBJ1-1|.|TRBV4-3|.
CASSQDNEHAEAFF
TGCGCCAGCAGCCAAGATAACGAACACGCTGAAGCTTTCTTT
>TRBJ2-5|.|TRBV6-5|TRBD1
CASSGQVQETQYF
TGTGCCAGCAGTGGACAGGTCCAAGAGACCCAGTACTTC
>TRBJ2-2|.|TRBV5-6|.
CASSLVSFGTGELFF
TGTGCCAGCAGCTTGGTGTCTTTTGGGACCGGGGAGCTGTTTTTT
>TRBJ2-1|.|TRBV5-1|.
CASSFGSNDEQFF
TGCGCCAGCAGCTTCGGCTCCAACGATGAGCAGTTCTTC
>TRBJ2-7|.|TRBV9|TRBD1
CASSVDGTGTLYEQYF
TGTGCCAGCAGCGTCGACGGGACAGGGACCCTCTACGAGCAGTACTTC
>TRBJ1-5|.|TRBV19|TRBD1
CASAIRDRNQPQHF
TGTGCCAGTGCCATCCGGGACAGAAATCAGCCCCAGCATTTT
>TRBJ2-5|once|TRBV18|.
CASSPGQGETQYF
TGTGCCAGCTCACCAGGGCAAGGAGAGACCCAGTACTTC
>TRBJ2-1|many|TRBV7-9|.
CASSQRSGYNEQFF
TGCGCCAGCAGCCAAAGATCGGGTTACAATGAGCAGTTCTTC
>TRBJ2-7|.|TRBV27|.
CASSWAASSYEQYF
TGTGCCAGCAGTTGGGCCGCCAGCTCCTACGAGCAGTACTTC
>TRBJ1-5|.|TRBV4-1|TRBD1
CASSQDGTGEVVDQPQHF
TGCGCCAGCAGCCAAGATGGGACAGGGGAGGTAGTTGATCAGCCCCAGCATTTT